One and the same sample provided the 6 T cell receptor beta chains below, sequenced in a study of blood T cells in healthy people across ages. Next came a second PCR, run for roughly 6 to 11 cycles, which used a sample-barcoded 5' primer along with a J-beta primer mix. TCRdb processed the 5' RACE reads anew with MiXCR; each CDR3 protein has one entry. In the table there are 700,000 to 900,000 distinct CDR3 sequences, around 24% of which are singletons. In addition, the sample was reused for a study of T cells of mothers and their children.

Material: blood. The receptor set was obtained from a boy younger than 18 in good health.

This clonotype was picked up a small number of times. The V gene is TRBV5-1, the J gene TRBJ2-1; possibly TRBD1 for D (6 bases). Matching the DNA end better, TRBJ2-7 makes the J call doubtful. CDR3 length equals 14 residues. Germline V gene lookup returns CDR1 SGHRS and CDR2 YFSETQ. The CDR3 coding sequence is TGCGCCAGCAGCTTGGAGGTTCAGGGGTACGAGCAGTACTTC. Protein product: CASSLEVQGYEQYF.

In regard to this clonotype: One junction end does not reproduce the germline sequence, and a read error may be involved. The chain couples TRBV2 to TRBJ1-1; 8 nucleotides line up with TRBD1. This CDR3 region has 16 residues. Per germline, CDR1 SNHLY and CDR2 FYNNEI. Here the CDR3 DNA reads TGTGCCAGCAGTAAAGCCTTGGACAGGGCAAGGACTGAAGCTTTCTTT. It yields the protein CASSKALDRARTEAFF.

Of note for this clonotype: Germline and junction disagree at one end, which may indicate a read error. The V gene is TRBV20-1, the J gene TRBJ2-6; D remains ambiguous. CDR1 is DFQATT, CDR2 SNEGSKA, per germline (reference sequence). The CDR3 sequence is 18 residues long. CDR3 sequence: CSARDYGQVVSGANVLTF. The CDR3 coding sequence is TGTAGTGCTAGAGATTATGGTCAGGTGGTCTCTGGGGCCAACGTCCTGACTTTC.

This clonotype was recorded a few times. An end of the junction does not agree with germline; a read error may underlie this. This chain's CDR3 is CAGSLEVGLSGDTQYF. The CDR3 region has the DNA TGCGCCGGCAGCTTGGAGGTGGGTCTATCGGGAGATACGCAGTATTTT. The rearrangement uses TRBV5-1 and TRBJ2-3; possibly TRBD2 for D (5 bases). Looked up from germline, CDR1 is SGHRS and CDR2 is YFSETQ. This CDR3 has 16 residues.

Comments on this clonotype: One junction end disagrees with the germline gene, perhaps due to a read error. V is TRBV6-4 and J is TRBJ2-1, with D hard to call. CDR3 length: 16 amino acids. The germline gives CDR1 MRHNA, CDR2 SNTAGT. The CDR3 coding sequence is TGCGCCAGCAGTGCCAGCCCCTTCCCTAGGAACAATGAGCAGTTCTTC. Encoded protein: CASSASPFPRNNEQFF.

This sequence joins TRBV4-2 and TRBJ1-1, with 7 positions matching TRBD1. The germline CDR1 and CDR2 sequences are LGHNA and YNFKEQ. CDR3 length: 15 amino acids. J gave up 1 base and V 5 bases, and 7 bases lay outside the gene matches. In DNA form, the CDR3 reads TGTGCCAGCAGCTCACACCACAGGGGGAACACTGAAGCTTTCTTT. Translating it yields CASSSHHRGNTEAFF.